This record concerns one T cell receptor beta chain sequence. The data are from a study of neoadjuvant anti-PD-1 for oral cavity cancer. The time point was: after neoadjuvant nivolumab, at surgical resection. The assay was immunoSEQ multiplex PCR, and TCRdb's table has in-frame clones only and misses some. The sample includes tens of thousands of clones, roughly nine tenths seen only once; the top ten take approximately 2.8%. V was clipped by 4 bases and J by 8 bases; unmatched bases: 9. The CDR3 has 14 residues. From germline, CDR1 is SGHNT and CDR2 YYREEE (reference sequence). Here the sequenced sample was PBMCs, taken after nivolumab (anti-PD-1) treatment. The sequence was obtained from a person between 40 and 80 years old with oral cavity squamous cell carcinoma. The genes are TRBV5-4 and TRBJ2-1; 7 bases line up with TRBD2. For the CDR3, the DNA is TGTGCCAGCAGCCGAGACGCGGGGGTTGATGAGCAGTTCTTC. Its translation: CASSRDAGVDEQFF.